The sample holds a few counts of the clone carrying this TCR beta chain. Germline CDR1 reads MNHEY; CDR2 reads SVGEGT. This CDR3 has 12 amino acids. Trimming shortened V by 0 bases and J by 10 bases, and 8 bases separated the two germline ends. This sample stems from a study of T-cell memory formation after mild COVID-19. TCR alpha and TCR beta cDNA libraries carrying sample barcodes and UMIs were produced by 5'RACE using constant-segment primers. Each CDR3 protein gets one entry after TCRdb re-called the 5' RACE reads with MiXCR. The repertoire includes about 290,000 distinct CDR3 sequences, more than 15% of them detected once, and more than 20% sits in the top ten.

The sequencing sample was made of PBMCs or a T cell subset sorted from them (not recorded which). The sequence was collected from a young man who had mild COVID-19 (a few samples of this study predate the infection). Cell type and time point are not known. The chain uses TRBV6-2 or TRBV6-3 and TRBJ2-3; D not resolved. The CDR3: CASSYSDPAQYF. The CDR3 DNA reads TGTGCCAGCAGTTACTCGGACCCAGCGCAGTATTTT.